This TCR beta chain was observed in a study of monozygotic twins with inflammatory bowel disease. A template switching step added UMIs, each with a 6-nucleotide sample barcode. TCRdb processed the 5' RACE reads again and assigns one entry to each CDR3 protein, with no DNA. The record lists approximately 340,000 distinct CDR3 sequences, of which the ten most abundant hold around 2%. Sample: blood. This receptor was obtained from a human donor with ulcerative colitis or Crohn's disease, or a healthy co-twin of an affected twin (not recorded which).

This CDR3 reads CATSREEGFNTDTQYF. This chain uses TRBV15 with TRBJ2-3; as DNA is missing, the TRBD2 call by TCRdb cannot be tested. CDR3 length: 16 residues. Germline V gives CDR1 LNHNV, CDR2 YYDKDF (reference sequence). Full variable domain (missing parts from reference TRBV15 and TRBJ2-3): DAMVIQNPRYQVTQFGKPVTLSCSQTLNHNVMYWYQQKSSQAPKLLFHYYDKDFNNEADTPDNFQSRRPNTSFCFLDIRSPGLGDTAMYLCATSREEGFNTDTQYFGPGTRLTVL.